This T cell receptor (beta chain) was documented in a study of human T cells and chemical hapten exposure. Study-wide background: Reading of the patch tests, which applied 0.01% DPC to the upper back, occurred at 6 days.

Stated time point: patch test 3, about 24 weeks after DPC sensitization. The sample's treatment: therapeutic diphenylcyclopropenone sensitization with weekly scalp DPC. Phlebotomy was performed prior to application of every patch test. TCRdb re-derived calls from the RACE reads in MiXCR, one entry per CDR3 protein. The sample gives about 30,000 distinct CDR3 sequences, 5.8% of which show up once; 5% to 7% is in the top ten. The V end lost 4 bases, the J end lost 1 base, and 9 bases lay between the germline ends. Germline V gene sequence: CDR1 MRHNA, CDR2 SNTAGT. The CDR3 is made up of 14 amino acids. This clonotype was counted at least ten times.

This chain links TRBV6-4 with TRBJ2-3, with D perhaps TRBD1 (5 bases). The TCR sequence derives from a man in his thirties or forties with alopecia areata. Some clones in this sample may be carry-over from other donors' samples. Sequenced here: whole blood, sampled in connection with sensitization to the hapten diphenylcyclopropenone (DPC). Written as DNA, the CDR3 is TGTGCCAGCAGTGCGCAAGGGGGCACAGATACGCAGTATTTT. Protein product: CASSAQGGTDTQYF.